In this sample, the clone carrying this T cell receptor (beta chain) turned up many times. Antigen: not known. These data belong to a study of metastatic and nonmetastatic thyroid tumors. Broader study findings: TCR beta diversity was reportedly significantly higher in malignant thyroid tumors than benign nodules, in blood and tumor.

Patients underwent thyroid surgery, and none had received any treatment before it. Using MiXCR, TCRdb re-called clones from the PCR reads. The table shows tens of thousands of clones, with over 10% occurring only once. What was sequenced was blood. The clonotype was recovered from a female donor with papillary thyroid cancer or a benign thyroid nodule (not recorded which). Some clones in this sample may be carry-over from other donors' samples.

CDR3 loop: CASSQLAGSGYEQYF. The CDR3 DNA is TGTGCCAGCAGCCAACTGGCGGGTTCTGGTTACGAGCAGTACTTC. V and J are TRBV3-1 and TRBJ2-7, with TRBD2 as a possible D gene (5 bases). The CDR3 runs 15 residues. Per germline, CDR1 LGHDT and CDR2 YNNKEL (reference sequence). Trimming shortened V by 2 bases and J by 4 bases, and 15 bases separated the two germline ends.